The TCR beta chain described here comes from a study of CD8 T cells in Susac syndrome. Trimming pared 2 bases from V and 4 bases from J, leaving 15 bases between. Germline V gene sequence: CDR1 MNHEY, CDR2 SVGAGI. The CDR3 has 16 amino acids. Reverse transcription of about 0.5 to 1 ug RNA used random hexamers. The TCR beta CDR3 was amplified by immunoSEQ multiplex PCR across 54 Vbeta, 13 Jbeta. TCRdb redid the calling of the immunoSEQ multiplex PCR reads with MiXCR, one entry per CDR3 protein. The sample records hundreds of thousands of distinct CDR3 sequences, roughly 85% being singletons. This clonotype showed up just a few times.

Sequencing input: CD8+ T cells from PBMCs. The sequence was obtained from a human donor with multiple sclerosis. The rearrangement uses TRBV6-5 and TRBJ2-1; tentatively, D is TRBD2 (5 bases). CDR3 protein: CASSYRGLSLYNEQFF. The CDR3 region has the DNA TGTGCCAGCAGTTACCGCGGACTCAGCCTTTACAATGAGCAGTTCTTC.